The next 23 T cell receptor beta chains were all read from a single sample in a study of radiotherapy plus CTLA-4 blockade in lung cancer. Sequencing used immunoSEQ multiplex PCR; TCRdb keeps in-frame clones, though not all of them. The profile shows tens of thousands of clones, around 86% of them singletons. Specimen: peripheral blood, collected from a patient treated with radiotherapy plus ipilimumab. These receptors were collected from a human donor with non-small cell lung cancer that progressed on radiotherapy plus ipilimumab.

This rearrangement joins TRBV5-3 to TRBJ2-1; TRBD1 aligns across 8 bases. TRBV5-3 is recorded as an ORF, its role being uncertain. The CDR3 length is 12 residues. Unmatched junction bases numbered 5, after V lost 0 bases and J lost 15 bases. CDR3 loop: CARSLGRGPTFF. CDR3 nucleotide sequence: TGTGCCAGAAGCTTGGGCAGGGGGCCTACGTTCTTC.

The chain combines TRBV5-1 with TRBJ2-7; perhaps TRBD1 as D (5 bases). V was cut by 2 bases and J by 4 bases, with 13 bases left in between. The CDR3 contains 14 residues. The germline gives CDR1 SGHRS, CDR2 YFSETQ. In nucleotides, the CDR3 is TGCGCCAGCAGCTTTTCAGGGTCCTCTTACGAGCAGTACTTC. It is translated as CASSFSGSSYEQYF.

The chain combines TRBV5-1 with TRBJ1-3; D is perhaps TRBD1 (6 bases). Germline V gives CDR1 SGHRS, CDR2 YFSETQ. V gave up 0 bases and J gave up 1 base, with 11 bases separating them. This CDR3 has 16 amino acids. The CDR3 DNA is TGCGCCAGCAGCTTGGGGGGGCCGTTTTCTGGAAACACCATATATTTT. Protein: CASSLGGPFSGNTIYF.

Turning to this clone: The sample has other DNA sequences that encode this CDR3 too. The V gene is TRBV7-9, the J gene TRBJ2-2; a possible D gene is TRBD1 (5 bases). V lost 1 base, J lost 0 bases, and 6 bases lay in between. The CDR3 spans 15 residues. Germline V CDR1 and CDR2: SEHNR, FQNEAQ (reference sequence). The chain's CDR3 is CASSLGTTNTGELFF. In nucleotides, the CDR3 is TGTGCCAGCAGCTTAGGGACAACGAACACCGGGGAGCTGTTTTTT. Combining the CDR3 with reference TRBV7-9 and TRBJ2-2 gives the whole variable domain DTGVSQNPRHKITKRGQNVTFRCDPISEHNRLYWYRQTLGQGPEFLTYFQNEAQLEKSRLLSDRFSAERPKGSFSTLEIQRTEQGDSAMYLCASSLGTTNTGELFFGEGSRLTVL.

The chain couples TRBV4-2 to TRBJ2-3; D gene uncertain. Trimming removed 1 base at V and 4 bases at J, with 9 bases between. CDR3 length: 14 amino acids. Per germline, CDR1 LGHNA and CDR2 YNFKEQ. For the CDR3, the DNA is TGTGCCAGCAGCCAAGGGAGTGGCTCAGATACGCAGTATTTT. Translated, it gives CASSQGSGSDTQYF.

A few counts support this clone. The chain combines TRBV23-1 with TRBJ2-6; D may correspond to TRBD1 or TRBD2 (5 bases each). TRBV23-1 counts as an open reading frame of uncertain function. This CDR3 is built from 19 residues. Trimming removed 7 bases from V and 1 base from J, with 23 bases in between. CDR3 in amino acids: CASTPSGTGKYSGANVLTF. In nucleotides, the CDR3 is TGCGCCAGCACCCCCTCCGGGACGGGGAAATATTCTGGGGCCAACGTCCTGACTTTC.

This clone was observed a single time. V gene TRBV28 combines with J gene TRBJ1-5, with a possible D match to TRBD1 (5 bases). The CDR3 is made up of 14 amino acids. V lost 6 bases to trimming and J lost 7 bases, with 16 bases between them. The germline gives CDR1 MDHEN, CDR2 SYDVKM. The CDR3 coding sequence is TGTGCCAGCAGCCCAAACCTCGACAGACAGCCCCAGCATTTT. The encoded protein is CASSPNLDRQPQHF.

The CDR3 sequence: CASSQVNLAGGPSYEQYF. The CDR3 region has the DNA TGCGCCAGCAGCCAAGTAAATCTAGCGGGAGGTCCCTCCTACGAGCAGTACTTC. The chain combines TRBV4-1 with TRBJ2-7; 11 positions match TRBD2. CDR1 MGHRA and CDR2 YSYEKL come from the germline V gene. The CDR3 extends over 18 amino acids. V trimming: 1 base; J trimming: 0 bases; junction bases outside the gene matches: 8.

This clone was recorded once. This sequence joins TRBV10-3 and TRBJ1-2; 8 nucleotides agree with TRBD1. This CDR3 has 14 residues. CDR1 is ENHRY and CDR2 is SYGVKD in the germline V gene. V dropped 4 bases and J dropped 5; count of bases not matched to a gene: 6. CDR3: CAISGTGMEYGYTF. Here the CDR3 DNA reads TGTGCCATCAGTGGGACAGGGATGGAATATGGCTACACCTTC.

The chain combines TRBV28 with TRBJ2-5; the D is unclear. CDR1 MDHEN and CDR2 SYDVKM come from the germline V gene. V lost 5 bases, J lost 2 bases, and 12 bases lay in between. The CDR3 consists of 14 residues. DNA for the CDR3: TGTGCCAGCAGTCTCGAGTGGGGACAAGAGACCCAGTACTTC. The encoded protein is CASSLEWGQETQYF.

This clone was counted only a few times. This rearrangement joins TRBV10-3 to TRBJ2-3; 11 nucleotides align to TRBD2. Germline assignment: CDR1 ENHRY and CDR2 SYGVKD. The CDR3 runs to 18 residues. J gave up 4 bases and V 0 bases, and 9 bases lay outside the gene matches. The CDR3 DNA reads TGTGCCATCAGTGAGTCGGGTACTAGCGGGAGCTTTTCAGATACGCAGTATTTT. This sequence encodes CAISESGTSGSFSDTQYF.

The chain recombines TRBV6-5 with TRBJ1-2; D not certain. The V end lost 2 bases, the J end lost 5 bases, and 15 bases lay between the germline ends. Germline values: CDR1 MNHEY, CDR2 SVGAGI. The CDR3 is 15 amino acids. Here the CDR3 reads CASSYDTTQWYGYTF. The CDR3 DNA reads TGTGCCAGCAGTTACGACACAACCCAGTGGTATGGCTACACCTTC.

V is TRBV11-2 and J is TRBJ2-3; D gene ambiguous. Trimming stripped 7 bases from V and 4 bases from J, with 9 bases between. CDR1 is SGHAT, CDR2 FQNNGV, per germline. The CDR3 extends over 12 amino acids. CDR3 sequence: CASNKGADTQYF. The CDR3 DNA follows: TGTGCCAGCAATAAGGGCGCAGATACGCAGTATTTT.

The V gene is TRBV9, the J gene TRBJ1-4, with D unresolved. Looked up from germline, CDR1 is SGDLS and CDR2 is YYNGEE. Trimming took 4 bases from V and 7 from J, leaving 11 bases between them. This CDR3 is built from 13 residues. CDR3 DNA: TGTGCCAGCAGCCCTCAGTGGGGTGAAAAACTGTTTTTT. This sequence encodes CASSPQWGEKLFF. The complete variable domain, with remaining parts taken from reference TRBV9 and TRBJ1-4, reads DSGVTQTPKHLITATGQRVTLRCSPRSGDLSVYWYQQSLDQGLQFLIQYYNGEERAKGNILERFSAQQFPDLHSELNLSSLELGDSALYFCASSPQWGEKLFFGSGTQLSVL.

The chain links TRBV7-2 to TRBJ2-1; no firm D call. Trimming stripped 1 base from V and 6 bases from J, with 7 bases between. The CDR3 loop spans 13 amino acids. Germline CDR1 is SGHTA and CDR2 is FQGNSA. This CDR3 is CASSLGTANEQFF. The CDR3 coding sequence is TGTGCCAGCAGCTTAGGGACGGCCAATGAGCAGTTCTTC. The full variable domain, in which reference TRBV7-2 and TRBJ2-1 provide the parts outside the CDR3, is GAGVSQSPSNKVTEKGKDVELRCDPISGHTALYWYRQSLGQGLEFLIYFQGNSAPDKSGLPSDRFSAERTGGSVSTLTIQRTQQEDSAVYLCASSLGTANEQFFGPGTRLTVL.

The rearrangement joins TRBV5-6 to TRBJ2-7; 7 bases agree with TRBD2. This CDR3 comprises 14 residues. Trimming cost V 9 bases and J 0 bases; bases outside gene matches: 9. Germline CDR1 and CDR2: SGHDT and YYEEEE. The CDR3 DNA is TGTGCCACCTCAGGGAGGGGAAACTCCTACGAGCAGTACTTC. Its translation: CATSGRGNSYEQYF.

The chain is built from TRBV27 and TRBJ1-5; D is possibly TRBD1 (5 bases). Germline lookup yields CDR1 MNHEY and CDR2 SMNVEV (reference sequence). Trimming took 0 bases from V and 6 from J, leaving 9 bases between them. This CDR3 has 14 amino acids. The CDR3 DNA reads as TGTGCCAGCAGTTTATCCAGGGTAGGTCAGCCCCAGCATTTT. As protein: CASSLSRVGQPQHF.

The gene calls are TRBV7-9 and TRBJ2-6; D is ambiguous. Trimming cost V 5 bases and J 0 bases, with 8 bases left between them. Per germline, CDR1 SEHNR and CDR2 FQNEAQ (reference sequence). CDR3 length: 15 residues. The CDR3 sequence: CASSKGLSGANVLTF. CDR3 nucleotide sequence: TGTGCCAGCAGCAAGGGCCTCTCTGGGGCCAACGTCCTGACTTTC.

This chain uses TRBV9 with TRBJ1-3; D is undetermined. V lost 3 bases to trimming and J lost 0 bases, with 10 bases between them. The CDR3 length is 15 residues. Looked up from germline, CDR1 is SGDLS and CDR2 is YYNGEE. CDR3 in amino acids: CASSGQQLSGNTIYF. Written as DNA, the CDR3 is TGTGCCAGCAGCGGGCAACAGCTCTCTGGAAACACCATATATTTT.

Turning to this clone: A much larger clonotype is one base distant, so this may be a read error. Other DNA sequences within the sample encode an identical CDR3. The chain carries TRBV18 and TRBJ2-7; D unresolved. Trimming shortened V by 2 bases and J by 0 bases, and 2 bases separated the two germline ends. Germline loops: CDR1 KGHSH, CDR2 LQKENI. The CDR3 consists of 12 residues. This CDR3 reads CASSPSSYEQYF. The CDR3 DNA follows: TGTGCCAGCTCACCAAGCTCCTACGAGCAGTACTTC.

The CDR3 is CAWSEVQGGYTF. Here the CDR3 DNA reads TGTGCCTGGAGTGAAGTTCAGGGTGGCTACACCTTC. This sequence joins TRBV30 and TRBJ1-2, with D tentatively TRBD1 (5 bases). The CDR3 covers 12 residues. V lost 1 base to trimming and J lost 7 bases, with 10 bases between them. Germline CDR1 and CDR2: GTSNPN and SVGIG (reference sequence).

This chain connects TRBV7-2 to TRBJ1-4; D is perhaps TRBD1 (5 bases). Germline assignment: CDR1 SGHTA and CDR2 FQGNSA. The CDR3 covers 14 residues. Trimming took 5 bases from V and 7 from J, leaving 14 bases between them. The CDR3 here is CASSPPGRFEKLFF. CDR3 nucleotide sequence: TGTGCCAGCAGCCCCCCGGGACGGTTTGAAAAACTGTTTTTT.

The chain recombines TRBV4-3 with TRBJ1-1; D is ambiguous. Germline-derived CDR1 and CDR2 are LGHNA and YSLEER. V was cut by 1 base and J by 1 base, with 4 bases left in between. CDR3 length: 13 residues. The CDR3 DNA is TGCGCCAGCAGCCAAGCACGGAACACTGAAGCTTTCTTT. Amino acids: CASSQARNTEAFF.